This T cell receptor beta chain was observed in a study of cytomegalovirus exposure and HLA in healthy donors. Researchers ran the PCR with 60 Vbeta and 13 Jbeta primers. The table came from immunoSEQ multiplex PCR; TCRdb's copy has only in-frame clones and leaves some out. The data contain about 200,000 clones, around 79% of them singletons. The sequencing sample was made of PBMCs. This TCR was recovered from a male donor in good health and CMV-seropositive.

Here the CDR3 reads CAWGIGTGRADTQYF. The CDR3 DNA follows: TGTGCCTGGGGGATAGGAACAGGCCGGGCAGATACGCAGTATTTT. This sequence joins TRBV30 and TRBJ2-3; a possible D gene is TRBD1 (5 bases). CDR1 and CDR2 (germline): GTSNPN, SVGIG (reference sequence). There are 15 residues in the CDR3. V was clipped by 5 bases and J by 4 bases, with 19 bases between them.